These 13 T cell receptor beta chains were all obtained from the same sample, sequenced in a study of blood T cell repertoires in COVID-19. The repertoire was sequenced with immunoSEQ multiplex PCR; TCRdb's copy has only in-frame clones and lacks some. This table holds some 91,000 clones, approximately 87% found once. Sequenced: peripheral blood. The receptors derive from a human donor in a cohort sampled during active COVID-19.

The rearrangement links TRBV6-5 to TRBJ1-6; D is possibly TRBD1 (5 bases). This CDR3 is built from 13 residues. Trimming took off 7 bases at V and 10 bases at J, with 14 bases between the two ends. The germline V gene has CDR1 MNHEY and CDR2 SVGAGI. The chain's CDR3 is CASTEQGRSPLHF. CDR3 DNA: TGTGCCAGCACCGAGCAGGGAAGATCACCCCTCCACTTT.

DNA of the CDR3: TGTGCCAGCAGCCTGGACAGGGAAGGTGAAAAACTGTTTTTT. Amino acid sequence: CASSLDREGEKLFF. The chain couples TRBV5-4 to TRBJ1-4, with 8 bases fitting TRBD1. V gave up 4 bases and J gave up 7 bases; unmatched junction bases: 6. The V gene's germline CDR1 is SGHNT and CDR2 YYREEE (reference sequence). The CDR3 is 14 amino acids.

The chain joins TRBV24-1 to TRBJ2-7; D is uncertain. This CDR3 comprises 13 residues. V was pared by 5 bases and J by 1 base, with 8 bases between. Germline CDR1 and CDR2: KGHDR and SFDVKD. CDR3 residues: CATSGQESYEQYF. The CDR3 DNA reads as TGTGCCACCAGTGGCCAGGAATCCTACGAGCAGTACTTC.

The chain employs TRBV5-1 and TRBJ2-7; 12 nucleotides match TRBD2. The CDR3 length is 16 residues. With 4 bases clipped from V and 2 bases from J, the junction kept 7 bases outside the gene matches. Germline V gives CDR1 SGHRS, CDR2 YFSETQ. CDR3 nucleotide sequence: TGCGCCAGCAGCCTAAAGACTAGCGGGAGCGCCTACGAGCAGTACTTC. Its translation: CASSLKTSGSAYEQYF.

This chain joins TRBV4-3 and TRBJ2-7; D possibly corresponds to TRBD1 (6 bases). Trimming took 2 bases from V and 2 from J, leaving 16 bases between them. Germline V CDR1 and CDR2: LGHNA, YSLEER. CDR3 length equals 16 residues. For the CDR3, the DNA is TGCGCCAGCAGCCAAAGTGCCGGGACACTCACCTACGAGCAGTACTTC. Protein sequence: CASSQSAGTLTYEQYF.

The chain has TRBV5-1 and TRBJ2-7; D may be TRBD1 (5 bases). Germline loops: CDR1 SGHRS, CDR2 YFSETQ. The V end was cut by 0 bases, the J end by 2 bases, with 12 bases between. The length of the CDR3 is 15 residues. The CDR3 DNA sequence: TGCGCCAGCAGCTTGGCACTGACAGAACCCTACGAGCAGTACTTC. It specifies CASSLALTEPYEQYF.

The V call is TRBV10-1, the J call TRBJ2-1, with TRBD2 matching 12 bases. Germline CDR1 and CDR2: WNHNN and SYGVQD (reference sequence). The V segment lost 2 bases and the J segment 5 bases; nucleotides outside the gene matches: 7. There are 17 residues in the CDR3. The CDR3 DNA reads TGCGCCAGCAGTGAGACTAGCGGGAGGTTGACCGACAATGAGCAGTTCTTC. Protein: CASSETSGRLTDNEQFF.

This clone was observed a few times. The J gene is TRBJ1-2, the V gene TRBV5-1; D gene ambiguous. Germline loops: CDR1 SGHRS, CDR2 YFSETQ. This CDR3 region has 14 residues. V was cut by 3 bases and J by 5 bases, with 14 bases left in between. The chain's CDR3 is CASSSDRRPYGYTF. The CDR3 DNA is TGCGCCAGCAGCTCCGACCGGAGACCGTATGGCTACACCTTC.

The V gene is TRBV24-1, the J gene TRBJ1-3, with D hard to call. Germline CDR1 and CDR2: KGHDR and SFDVKD. With 4 bases removed from V and 0 bases from J, the gap between germline ends came to 18 bases. This CDR3 is 18 amino acids long. CDR3 protein: CATSERGSRNPSGNTIYF. The CDR3 nucleotides read TGTGCCACCAGTGAGCGCGGGAGCCGAAACCCCTCTGGAAACACCATATATTTT.

The chain carries TRBV25-1 and TRBJ1-2; D gene ambiguous. CDR1 MGHDK and CDR2 SYGVNS come from the germline V gene. The CDR3 extends over 16 amino acids. V lost 4 bases and J 3 bases, leaving 18 bases between the germline ends. CDR3 loop: CASSGPRIPNYYGYTF. As DNA, the CDR3 is TGTGCCAGCAGTGGCCCCAGGATACCTAATTACTATGGCTACACCTTC.

This chain connects TRBV7-2 to TRBJ2-5, with a tentative D call TRBD2 (7 bases). Looked up from germline, CDR1 is SGHTA and CDR2 is FQGNSA. The CDR3 length is 16 residues. Trimming stripped 1 base from V and 3 bases from J, with 15 bases between. CDR3 region: CASSLVLGGPKETQYF. CDR3 sequence (DNA): TGTGCCAGCAGCTTAGTACTGGGGGGGCCAAAAGAGACCCAGTACTTC.

The chain is built from TRBV7-2 and TRBJ2-5, with D possibly being TRBD2 (5 bases). V gave up 5 bases and J gave up 5 bases, with 12 bases separating them. The CDR3 totals 13 residues. Looked up from germline, CDR1 is SGHTA and CDR2 is FQGNSA. Written as DNA, the CDR3 is TGTGCCAGCAGCATCAGCCGAGGGGAGACCCAGTACTTC. Translating gives CASSISRGETQYF. Variable domain in full (rest from reference TRBV7-2 and TRBJ2-5): GAGVSQSPSNKVTEKGKDVELRCDPISGHTALYWYRQSLGQGLEFLIYFQGNSAPDKSGLPSDRFSAERTGGSVSTLTIQRTQQEDSAVYLCASSISRGETQYFGPGTRLLVL.

J is TRBJ2-2 and V is TRBV9; TRBD2 might be the D (6 bases). The CDR3 sequence is 16 residues long. Germline V gene lookup returns CDR1 SGDLS and CDR2 YYNGEE. V was shortened by 3 bases and J by 1 base, with 13 bases between the two germline ends. CDR3 DNA sequence: TGTGCCAGCAGCGCCGGGCGGCGGGAGAACACCGGGGAGCTGTTTTTT. This gives the protein CASSAGRRENTGELFF. The variable domain in full, with the rest retrieved from reference TRBV9 and TRBJ2-2, is DSGVTQTPKHLITATGQRVTLRCSPRSGDLSVYWYQQSLDQGLQFLIQYYNGEERAKGNILERFSAQQFPDLHSELNLSSLELGDSALYFCASSAGRRENTGELFFGEGSRLTVL.